Below are 20 T cell receptor delta chains sequenced from a single sample in a study of DNA immune sequencing with unique molecular identifiers. Genomic DNA underwent 32-plex PCR targeting all 8 TRDV and 4 TRDJ genes. The library had 12-nucleotide UMIs introduced over around 3 barcoding cycles, then a second adapter PCR. TCRdb re-called the multiplex PCR reads with CATT. The sample holds 2,300 or so delta-chain clones, more than 7.5% seen once. Source material: gamma-delta T cells enriched from blood buffy coat, or unenriched PBMCs (not recorded which). Every receptor here comes from a human donor in good health.

Notes on this clone: One base separates it from a far larger clone, so it is likely a read error. This sample also contains other DNA sequences that code for the same CDR3. V usage is TRDV2 and J usage is TRDJ1; tentatively, D is TRDD3 (5 bases). The CDR3 covers 17 residues. Trimming cost V 0 bases and J 0 bases, with 16 bases left between them. Per germline, CDR1 GEAIGNYY and CDR2 EKD. Here the CDR3 reads CACDTLVLGENTDKLIF. CDR3 DNA: TGTGCCTGTGACACCCTCGTGTTAGGGGAGAACACCGATAAACTCATCTTT.

As concerns this clone: A much larger clone lies one base from this, so it may be a read error. V gene TRAV38-2/DV8 combines with J gene TRDJ1; TRDD3 matches at 13 bases. V was clipped by 6 bases and J by 3 bases; unmatched bases: 17. The CDR3 contains 19 residues. Germline CDR1 TSESDYY, CDR2 QEAYKQQN. In DNA form, the CDR3 reads TGTGCTTATAAGCCTCACCCTCTTACTGGGGGATACGAGTCCGATAAACTCATCTTT. Residues: CAYKPHPLTGGYESDKLIF.

On this clone itself: A far more abundant clone sits one base away, making this likely a read error. V and J are TRDV2 and TRDJ3, with D unclear. CDR1 and CDR2 from the germline V gene are GEAIGNYY and EKD. Trimming left V 3 bases short and J 3 bases short, with 11 bases between. The CDR3 covers 16 residues. In nucleotides, the CDR3 is TGTGCCTGTGACGCCCGTGGGTTCTGGGACACCCGACAGATGTTTTTC. Its protein product is CACDARGFWDTRQMFF.

A few counts support this clone. V is TRAV38-2/DV8 and J is TRDJ1, with TRDD3 identical over 12 bases. Losses at the gene ends were 6 bases for V and 0 bases for J; bases not matched to a gene: 9. Germline assignment: CDR1 TSESDYY and CDR2 QEAYKQQN. This CDR3 is built from 17 residues. The CDR3 reads CAYTSWGIRGYTDKLIF. In DNA, the CDR3 is TGTGCTTATACTTCCTGGGGGATACGCGGGTACACCGATAAACTCATCTTT.

There are a few counts of this clone. A far larger clone is one nucleotide away, so this likely arose from a read error. The same CDR3 also results from other DNA sequences found in this sample. V gene TRDV2 combines with J gene TRDJ3; 12 nucleotides align to TRDD3. J was trimmed by 0 bases and V by 0 bases; bases with no gene match: 5. The CDR3 is 20 amino acids. CDR1 and CDR2 from the germline V gene are GEAIGNYY and EKD. CDR3 nucleotide sequence: TGTGCCTGTGACACCGTACTGGGGGATACCAGCTCCTGGGACACCCGACAGATGTTTTTC. Its protein is CACDTVLGDTSSWDTRQMFF.

This clone qualifies as large. Other DNA variants within this sample encode the same CDR3. The rearrangement links TRDV2 to TRDJ1; 9 bases line up with TRDD3. Germline CDR1 and CDR2: GEAIGNYY and EKD. V trimming: 0 bases; J trimming: 0 bases; junction bases outside the gene matches: 7. The CDR3 extends over 17 amino acids. CDR3: CACDTVRGYGNTDKLIF. The CDR3 DNA reads TGTGCCTGTGACACCGTGCGGGGATACGGTAACACCGATAAACTCATCTTT.

In this sample, this clone turned up a few times. The protein given by TCRdb reflects a much larger clone and differs at residue 16 from this DNA's translation, likely from a read error; the protein shown is the DNA's translation. The chain has TRDV2 and TRDJ3, with TRDD3 as a possible D gene (5 bases). Germline lookup yields CDR1 GEAIGNYY and CDR2 EKD. The CDR3 has 19 amino acids. This CDR3 is CACDNSGGPSSWDTRHMFF. Here the CDR3 DNA reads TGTGCCTGTGACAACTCAGGGGGCCCTAGCTCCTGGGACACCCGACATATGTTTTTC.

This clone was seen ten or more times. The rearrangement joins TRDV2 to TRDJ1; 13 bases agree with TRDD3. The CDR3 sequence is 18 residues long. Germline V gene lookup returns CDR1 GEAIGNYY and CDR2 EKD. J lost 0 bases, V lost 1 base, and 7 bases had no gene match. The CDR3 DNA reads as TGTGCCTGTGACACACTGGGGGATACGCGGCAATACACCGATAAACTCATCTTT. Amino acids: CACDTLGDTRQYTDKLIF.

This clone was observed at least ten times. CDR3 sequence: CACDTGGAYSSWDTRQMFF. The CDR3 DNA sequence: TGTGCCTGTGACACTGGAGGGGCGTATAGCTCCTGGGACACCCGACAGATGTTTTTC. This chain links TRDV2 with TRDJ3; D remains ambiguous. V was clipped by 1 base and J by 0 bases, with 15 bases between them. The CDR3 sequence is 19 residues long. Germline assignment: CDR1 GEAIGNYY and CDR2 EKD.

The chain combines TRDV1 with TRDJ1; possible D gene TRDD3, 8 bases. From germline, CDR1 is TSWWSYY and CDR2 QGS. V was cut by 8 bases and J by 0 bases, with 34 bases left in between. CDR3 length equals 21 residues. CDR3 sequence reads: CALSFLRRGCGIRGYTDKLIF. The CDR3, as DNA: TGTGCTCTTAGTTTCCTACGTCGGGGCTGTGGGATACGAGGGTACACCGATAAACTCATCTTT.

In its sample, this clone was seen a few times. The V call is TRDV2, the J call TRDJ1; TRDD3 matches 10 bases. This CDR3 is built from 14 residues. The ends lost 2 bases at V and 6 bases at J; junction bases unmatched: 5. Germline V lookup: CDR1 GEAIGNYY, CDR2 EKD. The CDR3 spells CACDSLLGDNKLIF. CDR3 nucleotide sequence: TGTGCCTGTGACAGCCTCCTGGGGGATAATAAACTCATCTTT.

Notes on this clone: TCRdb assigns this DNA the protein of a much larger clone, which departs from its translation at residue 6; this likely reflects a read error, and the protein shown comes from translating the DNA. The chain carries TRDV2 and TRDJ1; D may be TRDD3 (5 bases). Deletions cut 3 bases from V and 0 bases from J, with 13 bases between. This CDR3 comprises 15 residues. In germline, CDR1 is GEAIGNYY, CDR2 EKD. The CDR3 nucleotides read TGTGCCTGTGACCTACCGGGGACAGACACCGATAAACTCATCTTT. It specifies CACDLPGTDTDKLIF.

This clone showed up just a few times. V is TRDV1 and J is TRDJ1; TRDD2 matches at 9 bases. Matching the DNA to germline supplied the J gene, which TCRdb does not give. The CDR3 contains 25 residues. J lost 0 bases, V lost 0 bases, and 29 bases had no gene match. Germline V gives CDR1 TSWWSYY, CDR2 QGS. CDR3 nucleotides: TGTGCTCTTGGGGAACTAACCCGGAACACCTTCCTACTTAGGGGGTGGGATGGGGACACCGATAAACTCATCTTT. Amino acid sequence: CALGELTRNTFLLRGWDGDTDKLIF.

There are a few counts of this clone. A read error is the likely source, as a far larger clone sits one nucleotide away. The chain uses TRDV2 and TRDJ1; 9 bases line up with TRDD3. This CDR3 is built from 18 residues. The junction had 14 bases not matched to a gene; V was cut back by 2 bases and J by 2 bases. Germline lookup yields CDR1 GEAIGNYY and CDR2 EKD. The CDR3 loop is CACDILGDKGGETDKLIF. In DNA, the CDR3 is TGTGCCTGTGACATTTTGGGGGATAAGGGGGGCGAGACCGATAAACTCATCTTT.

This clone was counted between two and nine times. This DNA's translation and the protein TCRdb lists, from a much larger clone, do not match at residue 3, likely due to a read error; the protein shown is translated from the DNA. The rearrangement links TRDV2 to TRDJ1; TRDD3 matches 9 bases. The CDR3 sequence is 16 residues long. The V gene end was trimmed by 8 bases and the J gene end by 0 bases; junction bases not matched to a gene: 12. In germline, CDR1 is GEAIGNYY, CDR2 EKD. In DNA form, the CDR3 reads TGTGCCTACGATCTACTGGGGGACGCGTACACCGATAAACTCATCTTT. Translation: CAYDLLGDAYTDKLIF.

This clone was observed a handful of times. V is TRDV2 and J is TRDJ2; 11 positions match TRDD3. With 2 bases clipped from V and 1 base from J, the junction kept 8 bases outside the gene matches. CDR1 is GEAIGNYY and CDR2 is EKD in the germline V gene. CDR3 size: 18 residues. The CDR3 loop is CACDKILGDKNLTAQLFF. The CDR3, as DNA: TGTGCCTGTGACAAAATACTGGGGGATAAAAATTTGACAGCACAACTCTTCTTT.

Comment on this clone: The protein TCRdb lists belongs to a much larger clone and differs from this DNA's translation at residue 14, which points to a read error; the protein shown is made from the DNA. This chain joins TRDV2 and TRDJ1; 7 bases line up with TRDD3. The germline V gene encodes CDR1 GEAIGNYY and CDR2 EKD. This CDR3 is built from 18 residues. CDR3 residues: CACDPLMGETAGTGKLIF. The CDR3 DNA is TGTGCCTGTGACCCCCTAATGGGGGAAACCGCGGGCACCGGTAAACTCATCTTT.

This clone was seen more than once but under ten times. A far larger clone is one base from this, pointing to a likely read error. This same CDR3 is encoded by further DNA sequences in the sample. The J gene is TRDJ1, the V gene TRDV2, with 7 positions matching TRDD3. Germline V gene data show CDR1 as GEAIGNYY and CDR2 as EKD. This CDR3 comprises 17 residues. Trimming cost V 0 bases and J 0 bases; bases outside gene matches: 9. The CDR3 region has the DNA TGTGCCTGTGACACCCTCGTGTTGGGGGAAAACACCGATAAACTCATCTTT. Protein: CACDTLVLGENTDKLIF.

This clone was seen more than once but under ten times. This clone may be a read error of a much larger clone one base away. The chain combines TRDV2 with TRDJ2; 9 bases match TRDD3. CDR1 is GEAIGNYY, CDR2 EKD, per germline. The CDR3 runs to 18 residues. V was clipped by 3 bases and J by 0 bases; unmatched bases: 10. The CDR3 bases are TGTGCCTGTGACGCTCTTACTGGGGGACACGCTTTGACAGCACAACTCTTCTTT. It specifies CACDALTGGHALTAQLFF.

This clone came up a few times. This chain joins TRDV1 and TRDJ1; 13 bases map to TRDD3. TCRdb gives no J gene; it was assigned here by matching the DNA to germline. The CDR3 runs 23 residues. In germline, CDR1 is TSWWSYY, CDR2 QGS. V dropped 0 bases and J dropped 4; count of bases not matched to a gene: 23. The CDR3 is CALGELSLHRVLGDTRPGDKLIF. The CDR3 region has the DNA TGTGCTCTTGGGGAACTATCCCTACACAGAGTACTGGGGGATACGCGCCCGGGCGATAAACTCATCTTT.